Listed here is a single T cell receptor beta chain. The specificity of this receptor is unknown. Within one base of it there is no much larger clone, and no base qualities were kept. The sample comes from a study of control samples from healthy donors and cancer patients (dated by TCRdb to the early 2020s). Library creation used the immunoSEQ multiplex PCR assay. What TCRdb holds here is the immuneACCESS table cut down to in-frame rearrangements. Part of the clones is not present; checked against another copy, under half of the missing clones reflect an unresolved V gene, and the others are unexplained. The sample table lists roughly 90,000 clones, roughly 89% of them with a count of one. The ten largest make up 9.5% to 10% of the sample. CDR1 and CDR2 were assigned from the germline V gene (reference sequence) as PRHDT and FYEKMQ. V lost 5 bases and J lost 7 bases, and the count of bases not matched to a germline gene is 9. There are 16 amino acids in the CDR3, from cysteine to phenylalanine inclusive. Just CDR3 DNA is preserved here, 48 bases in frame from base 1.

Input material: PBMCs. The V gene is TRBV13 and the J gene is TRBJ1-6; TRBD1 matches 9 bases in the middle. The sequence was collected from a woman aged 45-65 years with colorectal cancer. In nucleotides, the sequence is TGTGCCAGCAGCGTACAGGGGGCGGCTATGAATTCACCCCTCCACTTT. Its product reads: CASSVQGAAMNSPLHF.